The rows below give T cell receptor beta chains drawn from one sample of a study of blood T cell repertoires in COVID-19. Profiled with immunoSEQ multiplex PCR; TCRdb holds only in-frame clones, not every one. The sample lists 60,000 to 85,000 clones, around 83% occurring once. The sequencing sample was made of peripheral blood. These receptors originate from a man in his fifties or sixties with COVID-19, enrolled during active disease. Each CDR3 is given with its conserved first and last residue. The D gene is left open where the match is weak. Only some rows state a clone size, as once, few, many or a class for expanded clones.

clone_size: NA; cdr3_length: 12; j_call: TRBJ1-1; v_call: TRBV5-1; d_call: TRBD1; cdr3_nt: TGCGCCAGCAGCAACAGGGGCACTGAAGCTTTCTTT; cdr3_aa: CASSNRGTEAFF
clone_size: few; cdr3_length: 11; j_call: TRBJ2-3; v_call: TRBV7-9; d_call: NA; cdr3_nt: TGTGCCAGCGCGGATTCAGATACGCAGTATTTT; cdr3_aa: CASADSDTQYF
clone_size: NA; cdr3_length: 17; j_call: TRBJ2-1; v_call: TRBV24-1; d_call: TRBD2; cdr3_nt: TGTGCCACCAGTGATTTAAGTACTAGCGGGAGAGAAAATGAGCAGTTCTTC; cdr3_aa: CATSDLSTSGRENEQFF
clone_size: NA; cdr3_length: 16; j_call: TRBJ1-5; v_call: TRBV2; d_call: TRBD1; cdr3_nt: TGTGCCAGCAGACTCCCGGGACAGGGGGTTAATCAGCCCCAGCATTTT; cdr3_aa: CASRLPGQGVNQPQHF
clone_size: NA; cdr3_length: 16; j_call: TRBJ1-1; v_call: TRBV4-1; d_call: TRBD1; cdr3_nt: TGCGCCAGCAGCCCCCGGGACAGTCGGTCGAACACTGAAGCTTTCTTT; cdr3_aa: CASSPRDSRSNTEAFF
clone_size: NA; cdr3_length: 11; j_call: TRBJ1-5; v_call: TRBV2; d_call: NA; cdr3_nt: TGTGCCAGCAGTCCCAGTGGGCCCCAGCATTTT; cdr3_aa: CASSPSGPQHF
clone_size: NA; cdr3_length: 15; j_call: TRBJ1-4; v_call: TRBV19; d_call: TRBD1; cdr3_nt: TGTGCCAGTAGTATAGACGCCGGGACAGAGGAAAAACTGTTTTTT; cdr3_aa: CASSIDAGTEEKLFF
clone_size: NA; cdr3_length: 15; j_call: TRBJ1-1; v_call: TRBV10-1; d_call: NA; cdr3_nt: TGCGCCAGCAGTGAGTCTGCCTCGGGGTACTCTGAAGCTTTCTTT; cdr3_aa: CASSESASGYSEAFF
clone_size: NA; cdr3_length: 18; j_call: TRBJ1-4; v_call: TRBV19; d_call: TRBD1; cdr3_nt: TGTGCCACCCGTAACCCGGGACAGGGGCTAGCAACTAATGAAAAACTGTTTTTT; cdr3_aa: CATRNPGQGLATNEKLFF
clone_size: NA; cdr3_length: 13; j_call: TRBJ2-1; v_call: TRBV11-2; d_call: TRBD1; cdr3_nt: TGTGCCAGCAGCTCGGGACAGAACAATGAGCAGTTCTTC; cdr3_aa: CASSSGQNNEQFF
clone_size: NA; cdr3_length: 15; j_call: TRBJ2-7; v_call: TRBV6-6; d_call: NA; cdr3_nt: TGTGCCAGCAGTTACTCGGGTACTAGAACGTACGAGCAGTACTTC; cdr3_aa: CASSYSGTRTYEQYF
clone_size: NA; cdr3_length: 14; j_call: TRBJ1-2; v_call: TRBV5-1; d_call: TRBD1; cdr3_nt: TGCGCCAGCAGCCCCGGGACAGGGGGCATTGGCTACACCTTC; cdr3_aa: CASSPGTGGIGYTF
clone_size: NA; cdr3_length: 14; j_call: TRBJ1-6; v_call: TRBV7-9; d_call: NA; cdr3_nt: TGTGCCAGCAGCTTAACCCAGGATAATTCACCCCTCCACTTT; cdr3_aa: CASSLTQDNSPLHF
clone_size: NA; cdr3_length: 15; j_call: TRBJ1-4; v_call: TRBV3-1/TRBV3-2; d_call: TRBD1; cdr3_nt: TGTGCCAGCAGCCAACCAGGGGGCAGCGGTGAAAAACTGTTTTTT; cdr3_aa: CASSQPGGSGEKLFF
clone_size: NA; cdr3_length: 17; j_call: TRBJ1-3; v_call: TRBV5-6; d_call: NA; cdr3_nt: TGTGCCAGCAGCTCGAGTAGGCAGGGGAGCTCTGGAAACACCATATATTTT; cdr3_aa: CASSSSRQGSSGNTIYF
clone_size: NA; cdr3_length: 16; j_call: TRBJ2-7; v_call: TRBV23-1; d_call: NA; cdr3_nt: TGCGCCAGCAGTCAAGAGGAATTGTCCAGGGTCTACGAGCAGTACTTC; cdr3_aa: CASSQEELSRVYEQYF
clone_size: once; cdr3_length: 16; j_call: TRBJ1-4; v_call: TRBV6-6; d_call: NA; cdr3_nt: TGTGCCAGCAGTTACTCGAAGGCAGGCCATAATGAAAAACTGTTTTTT; cdr3_aa: CASSYSKAGHNEKLFF
clone_size: NA; cdr3_length: 14; j_call: TRBJ1-4; v_call: TRBV7-9; d_call: NA; cdr3_nt: TGTGCCAGCAGCTTACAGGGCTCTAATGAAAAACTGTTTTTT; cdr3_aa: CASSLQGSNEKLFF
clone_size: NA; cdr3_length: 14; j_call: TRBJ2-1; v_call: TRBV29-1; d_call: TRBD2; cdr3_nt: TGCAGCGTTGCTCGACTAGCCGAATACAATGAGCAGTTCTTC; cdr3_aa: CSVARLAEYNEQFF
clone_size: NA; cdr3_length: 14; j_call: TRBJ2-1; v_call: TRBV18; d_call: TRBD2; cdr3_nt: TGTGCCAGCTCACTACTAGCGGGAGTTCGTGAGCAGTTCTTC; cdr3_aa: CASSLLAGVREQFF
clone_size: NA; cdr3_length: 18; j_call: TRBJ2-2; v_call: TRBV7-2; d_call: NA; cdr3_nt: TGTGCCAGCAGCTTTTCATACTTAGCCCGCCCGAACACCGGGGAGCTGTTTTTT; cdr3_aa: CASSFSYLARPNTGELFF
clone_size: NA; cdr3_length: 16; j_call: TRBJ1-6; v_call: TRBV2; d_call: NA; cdr3_nt: TGTGCCAGCAGTGAAGCGCAAAAGCGGAGCAATTCACCCCTCCACTTT; cdr3_aa: CASSEAQKRSNSPLHF
clone_size: NA; cdr3_length: 12; j_call: TRBJ2-5; v_call: TRBV12-3/TRBV12-4; d_call: NA; cdr3_nt: TGTGCCAGCAGTTATTCGAGTAGGACCCAGTACTTC; cdr3_aa: CASSYSSRTQYF
clone_size: NA; cdr3_length: 14; j_call: TRBJ1-3; v_call: TRBV19; d_call: NA; cdr3_nt: TGTGCCAGTAACCTGGGAGGGGACGGAAACACCATATATTTT; cdr3_aa: CASNLGGDGNTIYF
clone_size: NA; cdr3_length: 16; j_call: TRBJ1-3; v_call: TRBV4-1; d_call: TRBD1; cdr3_nt: TGCGCCAGCAGCAAAGATTGGAAGGGGGCCACAAACACCATATATTTT; cdr3_aa: CASSKDWKGATNTIYF
clone_size: NA; cdr3_length: 16; j_call: TRBJ1-2; v_call: TRBV6-1; d_call: NA; cdr3_nt: TGTGCCAGCAGTGAATGGTCCCAATCCGGTAACTATGGCTACACCTTC; cdr3_aa: CASSEWSQSGNYGYTF
clone_size: NA; cdr3_length: 13; j_call: TRBJ1-5; v_call: TRBV18; d_call: NA; cdr3_nt: TGTGCCAGCTCACCTGGAGGGAATCAGCCCCAGCATTTT; cdr3_aa: CASSPGGNQPQHF
clone_size: once; cdr3_length: 14; j_call: TRBJ1-5; v_call: TRBV19; d_call: TRBD1; cdr3_nt: TGTGCCAGTAGCCCTACAGGGGGGAGTCAGCCCCAGCATTTT; cdr3_aa: CASSPTGGSQPQHF
clone_size: NA; cdr3_length: 17; j_call: TRBJ2-3; v_call: TRBV7-2; d_call: TRBD2; cdr3_nt: TGTGCCAGCAGCTTAGCGCCTAGCGGGAGGCGCACAGATACGCAGTATTTT; cdr3_aa: CASSLAPSGRRTDTQYF
clone_size: NA; cdr3_length: 16; j_call: TRBJ2-5; v_call: TRBV24-1; d_call: TRBD2; cdr3_nt: TGTGCCACCAGTGATTCCGTAGCGGGAGTTGGCGAGACCCAGTACTTC; cdr3_aa: CATSDSVAGVGETQYF
clone_size: once; cdr3_length: 14; j_call: TRBJ1-1; v_call: TRBV6-4; d_call: TRBD1; cdr3_nt: TGTGCCAGCAGTGACGGGCAGGGGGGCGCTGAAGCTTTCTTT; cdr3_aa: CASSDGQGGAEAFF
clone_size: NA; cdr3_length: 15; j_call: TRBJ1-2; v_call: TRBV19; d_call: NA; cdr3_nt: TGTGCCAGTAAAATGGGGGCAGGGCCTAACTATGGCTACACCTTC; cdr3_aa: CASKMGAGPNYGYTF
clone_size: NA; cdr3_length: 17; j_call: TRBJ2-3; v_call: TRBV25-1; d_call: NA; cdr3_nt: TGTGCCAGCAGCTTCCTGGCCCCGGGTCATCTGGCAGATACGCAGTATTTT; cdr3_aa: CASSFLAPGHLADTQYF
clone_size: once; cdr3_length: 12; j_call: TRBJ1-2; v_call: TRBV6-2/TRBV6-3; d_call: NA; cdr3_nt: TGTGCCAGCAGTGCCAGTAACTATGGCTACACCTTC; cdr3_aa: CASSASNYGYTF
clone_size: once; cdr3_length: 17; j_call: TRBJ2-3; v_call: TRBV7-6; d_call: TRBD2; cdr3_nt: TGTGCCAGCAGCTTAGATCTCGGACTAGCAGCGGCAGATACGCAGTATTTT; cdr3_aa: CASSLDLGLAAADTQYF
clone_size: NA; cdr3_length: 14; j_call: TRBJ1-1; v_call: TRBV6-5; d_call: NA; cdr3_nt: NA; cdr3_aa: CASSSSDTNTEAFF
clone_size: NA; cdr3_length: 16; j_call: TRBJ2-2; v_call: TRBV27; d_call: NA; cdr3_nt: TGTGCCAGCAATACCCGACTGCGGGGACCCACCGGGGAGCTGTTTTTT; cdr3_aa: CASNTRLRGPTGELFF
clone_size: NA; cdr3_length: 13; j_call: TRBJ2-5; v_call: TRBV29-1; d_call: NA; cdr3_nt: TGCAGCGTTCGACCAGGGGCACAAGAGACCCAGTACTTC; cdr3_aa: CSVRPGAQETQYF
clone_size: NA; cdr3_length: 15; j_call: TRBJ2-3; v_call: TRBV18; d_call: TRBD2; cdr3_nt: TGTGCCAGCTCACCGGGACTAGCGGCGTCAGATACGCAGTATTTT; cdr3_aa: CASSPGLAASDTQYF
clone_size: NA; cdr3_length: 19; j_call: TRBJ2-6; v_call: TRBV7-6; d_call: NA; cdr3_nt: TGTGCCAGCAGCTTTCCAGGACAGCAGTTTGTTGGTGGGGCCAACGTCCTGACTTTC; cdr3_aa: CASSFPGQQFVGGANVLTF
clone_size: few; cdr3_length: 15; j_call: TRBJ2-5; v_call: TRBV5-1; d_call: TRBD1; cdr3_nt: TGCGCCAGCCCCGCGGACAGGGGAAAACAAGAGACCCAGTACTTC; cdr3_aa: CASPADRGKQETQYF
clone_size: NA; cdr3_length: 15; j_call: TRBJ2-7; v_call: TRBV7-9; d_call: NA; cdr3_nt: TGTGCCAGCAGCTTAGACGGGACAAGGGGGTACGAGCAGTACTTC; cdr3_aa: CASSLDGTRGYEQYF
clone_size: NA; cdr3_length: 15; j_call: TRBJ2-7; v_call: TRBV18; d_call: NA; cdr3_nt: TGTGCCAGCTCACCCGGGATCGGAGATCCCCACGAGCAGTACTTC; cdr3_aa: CASSPGIGDPHEQYF
clone_size: NA; cdr3_length: 15; j_call: TRBJ2-2; v_call: TRBV18; d_call: NA; cdr3_nt: TGTGCCAGCTCACCACCGGACAGTAACACCGGGGAGCTGTTTTTT; cdr3_aa: CASSPPDSNTGELFF
clone_size: few; cdr3_length: 16; j_call: TRBJ1-2; v_call: TRBV19; d_call: NA; cdr3_nt: TGTGCCAGTAGTATAAGAGGAAGCGAGCAGGGCTATGGCTACACCTTC; cdr3_aa: CASSIRGSEQGYGYTF
clone_size: NA; cdr3_length: 14; j_call: TRBJ1-2; v_call: TRBV5-6; d_call: NA; cdr3_nt: TGTGCCAGCAGCTTAGGGGGTCTAATCTATGGCTACACCTTC; cdr3_aa: CASSLGGLIYGYTF
clone_size: NA; cdr3_length: 14; j_call: TRBJ2-2; v_call: TRBV2; d_call: TRBD2; cdr3_nt: TGTGCCAGCAATCCGACTAGCGCCCCCGGGGAGCTGTTTTTT; cdr3_aa: CASNPTSAPGELFF
clone_size: once; cdr3_length: 14; j_call: TRBJ2-7; v_call: TRBV2; d_call: NA; cdr3_nt: TGTGCCAGCAGTGAACAGGAAGCCTCCTACGAGCAGTACTTC; cdr3_aa: CASSEQEASYEQYF
clone_size: NA; cdr3_length: 18; j_call: TRBJ2-6; v_call: TRBV10-3; d_call: NA; cdr3_nt: TGTGCCATCAGTGACCGAGAAACCGTTCACTCTGGGGCCAACGTCCTGACTTTC; cdr3_aa: CAISDRETVHSGANVLTF
clone_size: NA; cdr3_length: 15; j_call: TRBJ2-1; v_call: TRBV30; d_call: TRBD2; cdr3_nt: TGTGCCTGGAGTGCGGGGCGGGGGGGCTACAATGAGCAGTTCTTC; cdr3_aa: CAWSAGRGGYNEQFF
clone_size: NA; cdr3_length: 15; j_call: TRBJ2-3; v_call: TRBV5-1; d_call: NA; cdr3_nt: TGCGCCAGCAGCTTGGGTGGAGGGGAGACAGATACGCAGTATTTT; cdr3_aa: CASSLGGGETDTQYF
clone_size: NA; cdr3_length: 15; j_call: TRBJ1-2; v_call: TRBV24-1; d_call: TRBD1; cdr3_nt: TGTGCCACCAGTGAATCAGACAGGGACTTGTATGGCTACACCTTC; cdr3_aa: CATSESDRDLYGYTF
clone_size: NA; cdr3_length: 15; j_call: TRBJ1-2; v_call: TRBV2; d_call: NA; cdr3_nt: TGTGCCAGCAGTGAAAGGACAGTCGCTAACTATGGCTACACCTTC; cdr3_aa: CASSERTVANYGYTF
clone_size: NA; cdr3_length: 21; j_call: TRBJ2-1; v_call: TRBV12-5; d_call: NA; cdr3_nt: TGTGCTAGTGGTTTGGTACCCCGGACAGGGGGCGTACTAGCGGGAGTGAGTGAGCAGTTCTTC; cdr3_aa: CASGLVPRTGGVLAGVSEQFF
clone_size: NA; cdr3_length: 15; j_call: TRBJ1-4; v_call: TRBV29-1; d_call: NA; cdr3_nt: TGCAGCGTCCGGGGGGGCCCGGCAACTAATGAAAAACTGTTTTTT; cdr3_aa: CSVRGGPATNEKLFF